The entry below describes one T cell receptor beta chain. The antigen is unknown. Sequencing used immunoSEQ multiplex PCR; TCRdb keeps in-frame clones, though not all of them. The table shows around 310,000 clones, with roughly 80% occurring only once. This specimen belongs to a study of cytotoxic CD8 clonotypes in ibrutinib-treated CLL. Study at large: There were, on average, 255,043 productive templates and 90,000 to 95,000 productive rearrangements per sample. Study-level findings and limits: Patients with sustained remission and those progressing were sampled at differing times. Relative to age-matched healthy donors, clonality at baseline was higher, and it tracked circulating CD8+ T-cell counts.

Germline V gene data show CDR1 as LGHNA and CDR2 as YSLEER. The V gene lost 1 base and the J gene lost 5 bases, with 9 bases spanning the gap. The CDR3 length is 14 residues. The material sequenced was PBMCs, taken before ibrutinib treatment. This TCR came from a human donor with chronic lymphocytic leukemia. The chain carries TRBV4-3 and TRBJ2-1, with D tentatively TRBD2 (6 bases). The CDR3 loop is CASSQVGGHNEQFF. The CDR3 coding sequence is TGCGCCAGCAGCCAAGTGGGAGGCCACAATGAGCAGTTCTTC.